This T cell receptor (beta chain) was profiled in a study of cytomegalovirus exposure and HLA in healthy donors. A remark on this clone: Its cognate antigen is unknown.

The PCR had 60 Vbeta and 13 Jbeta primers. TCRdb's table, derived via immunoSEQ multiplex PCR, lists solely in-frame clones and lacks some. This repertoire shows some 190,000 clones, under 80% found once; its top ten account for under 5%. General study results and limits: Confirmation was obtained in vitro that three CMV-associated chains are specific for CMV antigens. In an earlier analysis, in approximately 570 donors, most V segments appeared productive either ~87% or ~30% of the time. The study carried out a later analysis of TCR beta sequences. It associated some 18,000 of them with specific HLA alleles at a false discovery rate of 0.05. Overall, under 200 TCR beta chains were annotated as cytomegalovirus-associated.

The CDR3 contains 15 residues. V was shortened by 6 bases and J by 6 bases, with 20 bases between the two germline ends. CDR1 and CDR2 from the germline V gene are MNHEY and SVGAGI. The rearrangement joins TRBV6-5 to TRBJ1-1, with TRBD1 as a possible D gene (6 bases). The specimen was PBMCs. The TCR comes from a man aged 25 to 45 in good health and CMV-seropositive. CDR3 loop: CASSRGAGILAEAFF. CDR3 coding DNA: TGTGCCAGCAGCCGGGGGGCAGGAATCCTAGCTGAAGCTTTCTTT.